The 13 T cell receptor beta chains listed next were all sequenced from one sample in a study of cytomegalovirus exposure and HLA in healthy donors. The PCR was carried out with 60 Vbeta primers and 13 Jbeta primers. Repertoires were generated with immunoSEQ multiplex PCR, while TCRdb's copy carries only in-frame clones and drops some. In the table there are about 120,000 clones, about three quarters of which are singletons. The sequenced sample consisted of PBMCs. These TCRs come from a woman in her 40s in good health and CMV-seropositive.

This rearrangement joins TRBV14 to TRBJ2-3; 8 bases map to TRBD2. Trimming cost V 4 bases and J 3 bases; bases outside gene matches: 15. Germline values: CDR1 SGHDN, CDR2 FVKESK. The CDR3 is 18 residues long. CDR3 DNA sequence: TGTGCCAGCAGCCGCCTACTAGCGGACAGACCTGGGACAGATACGCAGTATTTT. Translation gives CASSRLLADRPGTDTQYF.

The genes are TRBV7-9 and TRBJ1-1; 7 bases are shared with TRBD1. The V and J ends lost 5 bases and 4 bases, in that order; junction bases with no gene match: 1. Germline V CDR1 and CDR2: SEHNR, FQNEAQ (reference sequence). The CDR3 has 12 amino acids. The CDR3 nucleotides are TGTGCCAGCAGCCGACAGGGCACTGAAGCTTTCTTT. Residues: CASSRQGTEAFF.

The rearrangement joins TRBV7-9 to TRBJ2-7; possible D gene TRBD1, 5 bases. Germline CDR1 is SEHNR and CDR2 is FQNEAQ (reference sequence). The germline V and J ends were trimmed by 2 bases and 6 bases, with 14 bases remaining between them. This CDR3 comprises 14 residues. The CDR3 spells CASSLNSGLVEQYF. For the CDR3, the DNA is TGTGCCAGCAGCTTAAACTCAGGGCTGGTCGAGCAGTACTTC.

The J gene is TRBJ2-2, the V gene TRBV6-5; D is unclear. The CDR3 is 13 amino acids. Germline V CDR1 and CDR2: MNHEY, SVGAGI. V lost 6 bases and J lost 0, with 5 bases in between. The CDR3 here is CASRASNTGELFF. The CDR3 DNA sequence: TGTGCCAGCAGAGCTTCGAACACCGGGGAGCTGTTTTTT.

This clone was detected only a few times. The rearrangement joins TRBV7-2 to TRBJ1-1, with a tentative D call TRBD1 (5 bases). Trimming stripped 5 bases from V and 0 bases from J, with 7 bases between. The CDR3 runs 13 residues. The V gene's germline CDR1 is SGHTA and CDR2 FQGNSA. The CDR3 region has the DNA TGTGCCAGCAGCGCACAGGTGAACACTGAAGCTTTCTTT. It codes for CASSAQVNTEAFF.

This chain joins TRBV27 and TRBJ2-7; D may be TRBD2 (5 bases). Germline loops: CDR1 MNHEY, CDR2 SMNVEV (reference sequence). This CDR3 is 15 amino acids long. V lost 4 bases, J lost 7 bases, and 20 bases lay in between. The CDR3 sequence: CASSSPSVGAWEQYF. The DNA for the CDR3 is TGTGCCAGCAGTTCTCCCTCCGTGGGAGCATGGGAGCAGTACTTC.

The chain joins TRBV7-3 to TRBJ2-5; no reliable D call. The DNA matches TRBJ2-7 better at its end, which makes the J call doubtful. This CDR3 is built from 13 residues. The germline V gene encodes CDR1 SGHTA and CDR2 FQGTGA. CDR3 in DNA: TGTGCCAGCAGCTTAGAGGTCGCCTACGAGCAGTACTTC. Its translation is CASSLEVAYEQYF.

The CDR3 loop reads CASRLDRDYGYTF. CDR3 DNA: TGTGCCAGCAGACTGGACAGAGACTATGGCTACACCTTC. The V and J genes are TRBV6-5 and TRBJ1-2; D is possibly TRBD1 (6 bases). Deletions cut 6 bases from V and 3 bases from J, with 11 bases between. Germline V CDR1 and CDR2: MNHEY, SVGAGI. The CDR3 sequence is 13 residues long.

This clone came up once. The chain has TRBV5-1 and TRBJ1-1; perhaps TRBD1 as D (5 bases). Germline V lookup: CDR1 SGHRS, CDR2 YFSETQ. The CDR3 totals 14 residues. V lost 1 base and J lost 4, with 11 bases in between. The CDR3 sequence is CASSLLPGGTEAFF. The CDR3 nucleotides are TGCGCCAGCAGCTTGCTCCCCGGGGGCACTGAAGCTTTCTTT.

The chain is built from TRBV5-1 and TRBJ2-3; TRBD1 agrees at 7 bases. Germline CDR1 and CDR2: SGHRS and YFSETQ. This CDR3 is built from 15 residues. After removal of 6 bases from V and 2 bases from J, the junction contained 9 bases not matched to a gene. In nucleotides, the CDR3 is TGCGCCAGCACCCGAGGACAGGTGTACACAGATACGCAGTATTTT. As protein: CASTRGQVYTDTQYF.

In this sample, this clone turned up a few times. This chain connects TRBV7-9 to TRBJ2-3, with 7 bases fitting TRBD1. The CDR3 contains 13 residues. CDR1 is SEHNR and CDR2 is FQNEAQ in the germline V gene (reference sequence). J gave up 4 bases and V 5 bases, and 3 bases lay outside the gene matches. CDR3: CASSATGADTQYF. For the CDR3, the DNA is TGTGCCAGCAGCGCTACAGGGGCAGATACGCAGTATTTT.

This chain links TRBV5-1 with TRBJ1-3, with D uncertain. This CDR3 has 15 amino acids. Germline values: CDR1 SGHRS, CDR2 YFSETQ. Trimming removed 0 bases at V and 2 bases at J, with 9 bases between. The CDR3, as DNA: TGCGCCAGCAGCTTGGCCCTAACAGCTGGAAACACCATATATTTT. Translation gives CASSLALTAGNTIYF.

The chain employs TRBV9 and TRBJ2-7; 9 bases agree with TRBD1. This CDR3 has 14 amino acids. V lost 4 bases, J lost 3 bases, and 5 bases stayed unmatched. Per germline, CDR1 SGDLS and CDR2 YYNGEE. CDR3 in amino acids: CASSLGQGRYEQYF. CDR3 nucleotides: TGTGCCAGCAGCCTAGGACAGGGGCGCTACGAGCAGTACTTC. Full variable domain (remainder filled in from reference TRBV9 and TRBJ2-7): DSGVTQTPKHLITATGQRVTLRCSPRSGDLSVYWYQQSLDQGLQFLIQYYNGEERAKGNILERFSAQQFPDLHSELNLSSLELGDSALYFCASSLGQGRYEQYFGPGTRLTVT.